The 31 T cell receptor beta chains reported below all come from one sample, sequenced in a study of cytomegalovirus exposure and HLA in healthy donors. PCR was performed using 60 Vbeta and 13 Jbeta primers. Clones were read by immunoSEQ multiplex PCR, and TCRdb kept only the in-frame ones, dropping some. Here the sample spans around 150,000 clones, 75% being singletons. Sequenced: PBMCs. The receptors were sampled from a woman between 50 and 59 years old in good health and CMV-seropositive.

The gene calls are TRBV27 and TRBJ2-3; possibly TRBD2 for D (6 bases). V gave up 5 bases and J gave up 6 bases, with 15 bases separating them. The CDR3 spans 14 residues. Per germline, CDR1 MNHEY and CDR2 SMNVEV (reference sequence). DNA of the CDR3: TGTGCCAGCAGTCCGCAACTAGCATCGGATACGCAGTATTTT. Encoded protein: CASSPQLASDTQYF.

V usage is TRBV5-4 and J usage is TRBJ2-7; 8 bases are shared with TRBD1. This CDR3 spans 15 amino acids. Trimming at V came to 4 bases and at J to 1 base, leaving 7 bases not matched to a gene. Per germline, CDR1 SGHNT and CDR2 YYREEE (reference sequence). The CDR3 DNA follows: TGTGCCAGCAGCCCAGGGGGCGGCCGGTCCTACGAGCAGTACTTC. Protein sequence: CASSPGGGRSYEQYF.

This clone was observed a handful of times. The V and J genes are TRBV5-1 and TRBJ1-2; TRBD1 matches at 10 bases. Germline trimming cut 3 bases from V and 8 bases from J; bases unmatched to any gene: 10. Germline-derived CDR1 and CDR2 are SGHRS and YFSETQ. This CDR3 contains 15 residues. This CDR3 is CASSSGTGVYVGYTF. Here the CDR3 DNA reads TGCGCCAGCAGCTCCGGGACAGGGGTTTATGTAGGCTACACCTTC.

This clone was found once. The chain carries TRBV6-5 and TRBJ2-2; D unclear. In germline, CDR1 is MNHEY, CDR2 SVGAGI. The CDR3 sequence is 14 residues long. Trimming took 2 bases from V and 4 from J, leaving 8 bases between them. The CDR3 bases are TGTGCCAGCAGTTACACTCTCCCCACCGGGGAGCTGTTTTTT. Protein: CASSYTLPTGELFF.

J is TRBJ1-6 and V is TRBV2; 9 nucleotides agree with TRBD1. Germline values: CDR1 SNHLY, CDR2 FYNNEI. The junction had 10 bases not matched to a gene; V was cut back by 3 bases and J by 10 bases. CDR3 length: 16 residues. The CDR3 here is CASSDPGQGWQSPLHF. The CDR3 DNA reads TGTGCCAGCAGTGACCCGGGACAGGGTTGGCAATCACCCCTCCACTTT.

V usage is TRBV11-2 and J usage is TRBJ1-1, with D maybe TRBD1 (5 bases). V was pared by 5 bases and J by 4 bases, with 17 bases between. The CDR3 is made up of 15 amino acids. CDR1 and CDR2 from the germline V gene are SGHAT and FQNNGV. As DNA, the CDR3 is TGTGCCAGCAGCCCGCATGGGGCAGGGATCACTGAAGCTTTCTTT. Residues: CASSPHGAGITEAFF.

Concerning this clone: One end of the junction fails to match germline, which may point to a read error. The chain is built from TRBV5-1 and TRBJ2-2; TRBD2 agrees at 14 bases. The CDR3 sequence is 17 residues long. Germline V gene lookup returns CDR1 SGHRS and CDR2 YFSETQ. The CDR3 nucleotides are TGCGCCGGCAGCCCCGTGGGACTAGCGGGGGCTACCGGGGAGCTGTTTTTT. It encodes CAGSPVGLAGATGELFF.

The chain uses TRBV2 and TRBJ2-5; 7 positions agree with TRBD1. CDR3 length equals 12 residues. The V segment lost 9 bases and the J segment 5 bases; nucleotides outside the gene matches: 6. CDR1 and CDR2 from the germline V gene are SNHLY and FYNNEI. The CDR3 nucleotides read TGTGCCAGTTCCGGGACAGTCGAGACCCAGTACTTC. Translation: CASSGTVETQYF. Together with reference TRBV2 and TRBJ2-5, the CDR3 gives the full variable domain: EPEVTQTPSHQVTQMGQEVILRCVPISNHLYFYWYRQILGQKVEFLVSFYNNEISEKSEIFDDQFSVERPDGSNFTLKIRSTKLEDSAMYFCASSGTVETQYFGPGTRLLVL.

The chain is built from TRBV9 and TRBJ1-1; 10 positions match TRBD1. The V gene end was trimmed by 3 bases and the J gene end by 6 bases; junction bases not matched to a gene: 11. This CDR3 has 16 residues. Per germline, CDR1 SGDLS and CDR2 YYNGEE. CDR3 amino acids: CASSGSQPGTGAEAFF. For the CDR3, the DNA is TGTGCCAGCAGCGGAAGCCAGCCCGGGACAGGGGCTGAAGCTTTCTTT.

The chain is built from TRBV6-5 and TRBJ1-3; D might be TRBD1 (5 bases). V gave up 6 bases and J gave up 2 bases, with 11 bases separating them. The CDR3 has 14 residues. Germline V gives CDR1 MNHEY, CDR2 SVGAGI. CDR3 DNA sequence: TGTGCCAGCAGATCTCCGGGGGCTGGAAACACCATATATTTT. Protein product: CASRSPGAGNTIYF.

The rearrangement joins TRBV6-5 to TRBJ1-1; possibly TRBD1 for D (6 bases). V lost 0 bases and J 5 bases, leaving 13 bases between the germline ends. The CDR3 is 15 amino acids. Germline assignment: CDR1 MNHEY and CDR2 SVGAGI. The CDR3 loop reads CASSYSNRVRTEAFF. CDR3 nucleotides: TGTGCCAGCAGTTACTCGAACAGGGTGAGGACTGAAGCTTTCTTT.

This chain's CDR3 is CASSLGQSSYEQYF. The CDR3 DNA sequence: TGTGCCAGCAGCTTAGGGCAAAGCTCCTACGAGCAGTACTTC. The chain couples TRBV7-9 to TRBJ2-7; D is unresolved. CDR1 and CDR2 (germline): SEHNR, FQNEAQ (reference sequence). CDR3 length: 14 amino acids. Trimming left V 1 base short and J 0 bases short, with 7 bases between.

CDR3 sequence: CASSLGGRGQRGTEAFF. For the CDR3, the DNA is TGCGCCAGCAGCTTGGGAGGCAGGGGGCAACGGGGCACTGAAGCTTTCTTT. This sequence joins TRBV5-1 and TRBJ1-1; 8 bases fit TRBD1. V lost 0 bases and J lost 4; bases outside the gene matches: 11. Germline CDR1 SGHRS, CDR2 YFSETQ. This CDR3 comprises 17 residues.

The genes are TRBV6-5 and TRBJ1-2; perhaps TRBD1 as D (5 bases). Trimming took 6 bases from V and 4 from J, leaving 12 bases between them. Germline V gene lookup returns CDR1 MNHEY and CDR2 SVGAGI. This CDR3 is built from 13 residues. In DNA form, the CDR3 reads TGTGCCAGCAGGGAAGCAGGGCGCTATGGCTACACCTTC. Encoded protein: CASREAGRYGYTF.

The chain is built from TRBV5-1 and TRBJ2-7; perhaps TRBD2 as D (7 bases). This CDR3 has 14 amino acids. Trimming took 0 bases from V and 2 from J, leaving 9 bases between them. The V gene's germline CDR1 is SGHRS and CDR2 YFSETQ. DNA of the CDR3: TGCGCCAGCAGCTTGGCCGGGGGGCCCTACGAGCAGTACTTC. Encoded protein: CASSLAGGPYEQYF.

The genes are TRBV27 and TRBJ2-2; 15 bases match TRBD2. Germline trimming cut 5 bases from V and 6 bases from J; bases unmatched to any gene: 4. The CDR3 contains 16 residues. Germline V lookup: CDR1 MNHEY, CDR2 SMNVEV (reference sequence). This chain's CDR3 is CASSKGTSGGPGELFF. The CDR3 DNA is TGTGCCAGCAGTAAAGGGACTAGCGGGGGGCCCGGGGAGCTGTTTTTT.

J is TRBJ2-3 and V is TRBV10-1; D unclear. The CDR3 is 15 residues long. Germline V gene sequence: CDR1 WNHNN, CDR2 SYGVQD (reference sequence). V was trimmed by 8 bases and J by 2 bases, leaving 17 bases between them. This CDR3 reads CASAVDRGTTDTQYF. The CDR3 DNA reads as TGCGCCAGCGCCGTTGACCGAGGTACCACAGATACGCAGTATTTT.

The V gene is TRBV5-8, the J gene TRBJ1-6; D unresolved. V was trimmed by 4 bases and J by 4 bases, leaving 12 bases between them. The CDR3 has 15 amino acids. In germline, CDR1 is SGHTS, CDR2 YDEGEE. The CDR3 region is CASSAAPSYNSPLHF. The CDR3 DNA reads as TGTGCCAGCAGCGCAGCGCCTTCTTATAATTCACCCCTCCACTTT.

V usage is TRBV5-5 and J usage is TRBJ2-2; no clear D. Trimming pared 0 bases from V and 6 bases from J, leaving 12 bases between. The CDR3 is made up of 15 amino acids. In germline, CDR1 is SGHKS, CDR2 YYEKEE (reference sequence). The CDR3 sequence is CASSLAQTQAGELFF. The CDR3 DNA follows: TGTGCCAGCAGCTTGGCCCAGACCCAGGCCGGGGAGCTGTTTTTT.

V is TRBV13 and J is TRBJ1-6; no reliable D call. CDR3 length: 13 residues. Trimming left V 1 base short and J 6 bases short, with 4 bases between. The germline V gene has CDR1 PRHDT and CDR2 FYEKMQ (reference sequence). CDR3 DNA sequence: TGTGCCAGCAGCTTAGACGGTAATTCACCCCTCCACTTT. Translating gives CASSLDGNSPLHF.

The rearrangement joins TRBV27 to TRBJ2-7, with 10 nucleotides matching TRBD1. With 6 bases clipped from V and 6 bases from J, the junction kept 8 bases outside the gene matches. Per the germline V gene, CDR1 is MNHEY and CDR2 is SMNVEV (reference sequence). The CDR3 loop spans 14 amino acids. CDR3 protein: CASRPGTGAREQYF. CDR3 DNA sequence: TGTGCCAGCAGACCCGGGACAGGGGCGCGCGAGCAGTACTTC.

CDR3 DNA: TGTGCCAGCAGCCGGACAGTTCAGGGTAGCGAGCAGTACTTC. Protein: CASSRTVQGSEQYF. The rearrangement links TRBV5-4 to TRBJ2-7; D might be TRBD1 (6 bases). The CDR3 runs 14 residues. Germline V gene sequence: CDR1 SGHNT, CDR2 YYREEE (reference sequence). V was trimmed by 4 bases and J by 6 bases, leaving 17 bases between them.

The rearrangement uses TRBV7-8 and TRBJ1-2; D ambiguous. The CDR3 covers 13 residues. V lost 4 bases and J lost 4, with 10 bases in between. Germline CDR1 and CDR2: SGHVS and FQNEAQ. The CDR3 sequence: CASSSSRSYGYTF. CDR3 nucleotide sequence: TGTGCCAGCAGCTCCTCGAGGTCCTATGGCTACACCTTC.

Points on this clone: Other DNA sequences in the sample encode the same CDR3. The chain links TRBV5-1 to TRBJ1-2; D is undetermined. The V end was cut by 0 bases, the J end by 1 base, with 4 bases between. The CDR3 has 13 residues. Germline V gene sequence: CDR1 SGHRS, CDR2 YFSETQ. The CDR3: CASSLDSNYGYTF. CDR3 DNA sequence: TGCGCCAGCAGCTTGGACAGTAACTATGGCTACACCTTC.

This sequence joins TRBV19 and TRBJ1-1, with D tentatively TRBD1 (6 bases). The V gene lost 10 bases and the J gene lost 0 bases, with 15 bases spanning the gap. The germline CDR1 and CDR2 sequences are LNHDA and SQIVND (reference sequence). The CDR3 loop spans 14 amino acids. CDR3: CATVAWGLNTEAFF. In DNA form, the CDR3 reads TGTGCCACCGTCGCGTGGGGGCTGAACACTGAAGCTTTCTTT. Filled out from reference TRBV19 and TRBJ1-1, the complete variable domain reads DGGITQSPKYLFRKEGQNVTLSCEQNLNHDAMYWYRQDPGQGLRLIYYSQIVNDFQKGDIAEGYSVSREKKESFPLTVTSAQKNPTAFYLCATVAWGLNTEAFFGQGTRLTVV.

The V and J genes are TRBV6-5 and TRBJ2-7, with D possibly matching TRBD1 (5 bases). The V end was cut by 5 bases, the J end by 1 base, with 12 bases between. This CDR3 has 14 amino acids. CDR1 is MNHEY, CDR2 SVGAGI, per germline. The CDR3 loop is CASSPSRASYEQYF. The CDR3 DNA reads as TGTGCCAGCAGTCCTTCCAGGGCTTCCTACGAGCAGTACTTC.

The chain carries TRBV7-9 and TRBJ2-3; 14 positions match TRBD2. This CDR3 spans 16 amino acids. Trimming at V came to 5 bases and at J to 3 bases, leaving 4 bases not matched to a gene. CDR1 is SEHNR and CDR2 is FQNEAQ in the germline V gene (reference sequence). CDR3 protein: CASSPGLAGATDTQYF. In DNA, the CDR3 is TGTGCCAGCAGCCCGGGACTAGCGGGGGCAACAGATACGCAGTATTTT. Filled out from reference TRBV7-9 and TRBJ2-3, the complete variable domain reads DTGVSQNPRHKITKRGQNVTFRCDPISEHNRLYWYRQTLGQGPEFLTYFQNEAQLEKSRLLSDRFSAERPKGSFSTLEIQRTEQGDSAMYLCASSPGLAGATDTQYFGPGTRLTVL.

The V gene is TRBV5-6, the J gene TRBJ1-2, with 8 bases fitting TRBD1. V was clipped by 3 bases and J by 6 bases; unmatched bases: 19. Germline CDR1 and CDR2: SGHDT and YYEEEE. The CDR3 is 18 residues long. The CDR3 sequence: CASSSYILHRGSTDGYTF. CDR3 nucleotide sequence: TGTGCCAGCAGCTCGTACATCCTTCACAGGGGGTCCACGGATGGCTACACCTTC. The full variable domain, completed using reference TRBV5-6 and TRBJ1-2, is DAGVTQSPTHLIKTRGQQVTLRCSPKSGHDTVSWYQQALGQGPQFIFQYYEEEERQRGNFPDRFSGHQFPNYSSELNVNALLLGDSALYLCASSSYILHRGSTDGYTFGSGTRLTVV.

CDR3: CASSYLGGDGYTF. The CDR3 DNA sequence: TGTGCCAGCAGTTACTTAGGAGGCGATGGCTACACCTTC. The V call is TRBV6-6, the J call TRBJ1-2; no clear D. The V gene lost 1 base and the J gene lost 6 bases, with 9 bases spanning the gap. The CDR3 has 13 residues. From germline, CDR1 is MNHNY and CDR2 SVGAGI (reference sequence).

The rearrangement joins TRBV19 to TRBJ1-6; tentatively, D is TRBD1 (6 bases). Trimming took 9 bases from V and 5 from J, leaving 17 bases between them. The germline V gene has CDR1 LNHDA and CDR2 SQIVND (reference sequence). The CDR3 length is 15 residues. As DNA, the CDR3 is TGTGCCAGCAGAAACACAGGGTTTGATAATTCACCCCTCCACTTT. It specifies CASRNTGFDNSPLHF. Looking up the rest from reference TRBV19 and TRBJ1-6 gives the full variable domain: DGGITQSPKYLFRKEGQNVTLSCEQNLNHDAMYWYRQDPGQGLRLIYYSQIVNDFQKGDIAEGYSVSREKKESFPLTVTSAQKNPTAFYLCASRNTGFDNSPLHFGNGTRLTVT.

The chain combines TRBV2 with TRBJ1-1; a weak D match, TRBD1 (5 bases). CDR3 length: 15 residues. The ends were cut back, 6 bases at V and 1 base at J, with 15 bases in the middle. Germline V CDR1 and CDR2: SNHLY, FYNNEI. The CDR3 bases are TGTGCCAGCAGCCGAAGGGCACAGGCGAACACTGAAGCTTTCTTT. Protein sequence: CASSRRAQANTEAFF.